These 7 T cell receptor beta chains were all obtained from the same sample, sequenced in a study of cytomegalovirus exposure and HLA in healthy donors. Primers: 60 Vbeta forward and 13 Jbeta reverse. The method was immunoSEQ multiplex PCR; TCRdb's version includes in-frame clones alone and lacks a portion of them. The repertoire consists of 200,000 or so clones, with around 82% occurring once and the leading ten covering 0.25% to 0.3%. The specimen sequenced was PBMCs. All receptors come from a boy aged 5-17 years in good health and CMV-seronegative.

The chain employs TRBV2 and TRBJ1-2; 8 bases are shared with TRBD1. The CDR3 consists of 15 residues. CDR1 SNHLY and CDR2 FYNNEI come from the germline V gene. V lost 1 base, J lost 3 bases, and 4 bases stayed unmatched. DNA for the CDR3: TGTGCCAGCAGTGAAGGCAGGGGGCAGGACTATGGCTACACCTTC. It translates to CASSEGRGQDYGYTF. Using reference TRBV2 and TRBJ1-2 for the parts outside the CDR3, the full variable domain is EPEVTQTPSHQVTQMGQEVILRCVPISNHLYFYWYRQILGQKVEFLVSFYNNEISEKSEIFDDQFSVERPDGSNFTLKIRSTKLEDSAMYFCASSEGRGQDYGYTFGSGTRLTVV.

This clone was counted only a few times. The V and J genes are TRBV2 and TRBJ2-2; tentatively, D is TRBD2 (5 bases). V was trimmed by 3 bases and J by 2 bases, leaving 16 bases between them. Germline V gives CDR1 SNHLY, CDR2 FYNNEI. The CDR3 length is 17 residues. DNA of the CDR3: TGTGCCAGCAGTGATCGGCAGCCTCGGGAAAACACCGGGGAGCTGTTTTTT. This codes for CASSDRQPRENTGELFF. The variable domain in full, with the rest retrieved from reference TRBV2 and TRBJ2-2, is EPEVTQTPSHQVTQMGQEVILRCVPISNHLYFYWYRQILGQKVEFLVSFYNNEISEKSEIFDDQFSVERPDGSNFTLKIRSTKLEDSAMYFCASSDRQPRENTGELFFGEGSRLTVL.

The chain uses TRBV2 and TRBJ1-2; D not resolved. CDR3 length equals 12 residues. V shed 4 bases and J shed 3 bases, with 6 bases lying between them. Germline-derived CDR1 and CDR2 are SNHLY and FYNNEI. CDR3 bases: TGTGCCAGCAGTGGAGTTTACTATGGCTACACCTTC. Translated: CASSGVYYGYTF.

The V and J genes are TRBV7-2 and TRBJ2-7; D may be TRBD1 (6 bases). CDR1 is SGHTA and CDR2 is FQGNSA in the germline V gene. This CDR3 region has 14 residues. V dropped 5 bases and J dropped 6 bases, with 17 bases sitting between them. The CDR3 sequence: CASSPPLQGVEQYF. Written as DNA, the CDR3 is TGTGCCAGCAGCCCCCCTTTACAGGGCGTCGAGCAGTACTTC.

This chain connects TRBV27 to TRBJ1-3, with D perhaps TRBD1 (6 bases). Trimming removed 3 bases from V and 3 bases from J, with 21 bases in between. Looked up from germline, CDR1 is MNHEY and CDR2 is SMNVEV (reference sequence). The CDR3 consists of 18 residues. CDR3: CASSFQQGPAEVGNTIYF. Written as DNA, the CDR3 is TGTGCCAGCAGTTTTCAACAGGGCCCTGCCGAGGTTGGAAACACCATATATTTT.

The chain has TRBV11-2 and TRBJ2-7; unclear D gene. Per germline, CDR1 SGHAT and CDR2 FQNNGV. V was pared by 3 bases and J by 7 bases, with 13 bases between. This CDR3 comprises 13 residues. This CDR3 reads CASSLKLTMEQYF. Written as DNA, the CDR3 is TGTGCCAGCAGCTTGAAGCTAACGATGGAGCAGTACTTC.

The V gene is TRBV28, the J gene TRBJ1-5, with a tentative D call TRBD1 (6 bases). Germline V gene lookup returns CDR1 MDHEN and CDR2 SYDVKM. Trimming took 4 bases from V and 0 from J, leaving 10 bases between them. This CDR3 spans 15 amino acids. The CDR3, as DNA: TGTGCCAGCAGTTCACAGGGTAATAGCAATCAGCCCCAGCATTTT. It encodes CASSSQGNSNQPQHF.